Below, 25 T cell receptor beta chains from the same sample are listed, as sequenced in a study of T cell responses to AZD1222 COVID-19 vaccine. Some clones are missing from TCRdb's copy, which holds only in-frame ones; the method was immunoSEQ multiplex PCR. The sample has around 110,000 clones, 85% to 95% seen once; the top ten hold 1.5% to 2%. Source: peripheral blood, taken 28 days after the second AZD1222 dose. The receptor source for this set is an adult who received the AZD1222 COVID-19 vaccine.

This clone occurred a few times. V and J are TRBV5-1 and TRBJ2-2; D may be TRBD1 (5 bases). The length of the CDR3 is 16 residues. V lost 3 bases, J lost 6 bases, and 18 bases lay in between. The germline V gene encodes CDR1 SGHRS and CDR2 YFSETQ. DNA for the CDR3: TGCGCCAGCAGCTATGACCCTTCAGGGATCCCCGGGGAGCTGTTTTTT. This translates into CASSYDPSGIPGELFF.

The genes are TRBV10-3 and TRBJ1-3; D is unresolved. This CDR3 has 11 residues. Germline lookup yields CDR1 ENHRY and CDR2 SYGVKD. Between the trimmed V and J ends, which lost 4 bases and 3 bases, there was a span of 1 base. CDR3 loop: CAISGGNTIYF. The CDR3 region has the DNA TGTGCCATCAGTGGTGGAAACACCATATATTTT.

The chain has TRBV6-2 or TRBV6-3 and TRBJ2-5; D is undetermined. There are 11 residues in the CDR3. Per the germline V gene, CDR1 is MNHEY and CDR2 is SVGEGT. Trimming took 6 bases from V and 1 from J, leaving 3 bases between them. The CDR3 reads CASSLQETQYF. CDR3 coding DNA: TGTGCCAGCAGCCTCCAAGAGACCCAGTACTTC.

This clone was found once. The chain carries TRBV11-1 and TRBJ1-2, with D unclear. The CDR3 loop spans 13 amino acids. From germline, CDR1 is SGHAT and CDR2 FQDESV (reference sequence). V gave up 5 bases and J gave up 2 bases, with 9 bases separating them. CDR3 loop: CASSPQENYGYTF. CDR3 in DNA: TGTGCCAGCAGCCCGCAGGAGAACTATGGCTACACCTTC.

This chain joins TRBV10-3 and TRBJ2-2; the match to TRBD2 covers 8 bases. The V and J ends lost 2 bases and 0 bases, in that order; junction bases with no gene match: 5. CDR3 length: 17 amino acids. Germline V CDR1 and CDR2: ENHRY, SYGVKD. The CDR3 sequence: CAISEPRGGSNTGELFF. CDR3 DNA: TGTGCCATCAGTGAGCCTCGGGGGGGATCGAACACCGGGGAGCTGTTTTTT.

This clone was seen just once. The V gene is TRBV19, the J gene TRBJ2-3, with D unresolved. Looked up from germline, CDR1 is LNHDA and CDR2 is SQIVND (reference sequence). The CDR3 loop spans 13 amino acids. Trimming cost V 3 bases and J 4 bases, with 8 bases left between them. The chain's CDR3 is CASSMQVPDTQYF. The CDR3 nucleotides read TGTGCCAGTAGTATGCAGGTACCAGATACGCAGTATTTT.

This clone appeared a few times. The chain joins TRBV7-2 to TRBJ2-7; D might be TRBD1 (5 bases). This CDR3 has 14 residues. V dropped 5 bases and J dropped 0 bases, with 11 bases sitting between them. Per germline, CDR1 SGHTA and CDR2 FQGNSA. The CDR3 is CASSRTPASYEQYF. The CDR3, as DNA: TGTGCCAGCAGCCGGACACCTGCCTCCTACGAGCAGTACTTC.

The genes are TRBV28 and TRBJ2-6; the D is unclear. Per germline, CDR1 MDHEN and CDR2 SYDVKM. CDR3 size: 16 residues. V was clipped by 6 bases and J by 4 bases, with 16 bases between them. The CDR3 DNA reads TGTGCCAGCAGCCCGCCTCTTCCGCAAGGGGCCAACGTCCTGACTTTC. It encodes CASSPPLPQGANVLTF.

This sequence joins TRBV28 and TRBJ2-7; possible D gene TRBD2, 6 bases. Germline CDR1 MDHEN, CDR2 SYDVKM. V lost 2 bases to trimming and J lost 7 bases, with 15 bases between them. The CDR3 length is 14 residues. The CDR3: CASSLGTPSGEQYF. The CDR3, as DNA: TGTGCCAGCAGTTTAGGGACCCCGAGCGGGGAGCAGTACTTC.

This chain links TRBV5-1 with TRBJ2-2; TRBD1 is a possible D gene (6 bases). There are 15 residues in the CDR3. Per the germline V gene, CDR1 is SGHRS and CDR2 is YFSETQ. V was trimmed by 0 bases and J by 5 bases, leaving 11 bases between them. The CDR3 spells CASSLDGGGTGELFF. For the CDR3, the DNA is TGCGCCAGCAGCTTGGATGGGGGCGGGACCGGGGAGCTGTTTTTT. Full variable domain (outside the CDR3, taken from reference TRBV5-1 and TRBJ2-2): KAGVTQTPRYLIKTRGQQVTLSCSPISGHRSVSWYQQTPGQGLQFLFEYFSETQRNKGNFPGRFSGRQFSNSRSEMNVSTLELGDSALYLCASSLDGGGTGELFFGEGSRLTVL.

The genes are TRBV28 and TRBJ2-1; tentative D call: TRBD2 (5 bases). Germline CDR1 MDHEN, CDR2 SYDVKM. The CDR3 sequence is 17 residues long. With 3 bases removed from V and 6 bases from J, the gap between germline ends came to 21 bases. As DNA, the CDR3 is TGTGCCAGCAGTTTCTATGCGAGGCGCTCGGGGATCAATGAGCAGTTCTTC. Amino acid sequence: CASSFYARRSGINEQFF.

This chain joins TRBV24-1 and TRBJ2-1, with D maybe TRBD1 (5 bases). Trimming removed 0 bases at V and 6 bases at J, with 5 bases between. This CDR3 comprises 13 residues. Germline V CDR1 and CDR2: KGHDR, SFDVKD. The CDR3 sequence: CATSDLDSNEQFF. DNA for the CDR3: TGTGCCACCAGTGATTTGGACAGCAATGAGCAGTTCTTC.

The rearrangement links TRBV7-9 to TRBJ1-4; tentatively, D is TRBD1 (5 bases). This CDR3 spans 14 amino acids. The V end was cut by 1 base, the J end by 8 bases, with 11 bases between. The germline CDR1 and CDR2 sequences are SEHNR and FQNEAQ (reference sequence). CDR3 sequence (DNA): TGTGCCAGCAGCTTAGATGGGGCGGGAGAAAAACTGTTTTTT. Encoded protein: CASSLDGAGEKLFF.

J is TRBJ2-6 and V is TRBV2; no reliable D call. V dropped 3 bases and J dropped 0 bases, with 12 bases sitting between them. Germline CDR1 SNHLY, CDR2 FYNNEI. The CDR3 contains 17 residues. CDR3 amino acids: CASSEYATASGANVLTF. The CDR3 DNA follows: TGTGCCAGCAGTGAGTATGCGACGGCCTCTGGGGCCAACGTCCTGACTTTC.

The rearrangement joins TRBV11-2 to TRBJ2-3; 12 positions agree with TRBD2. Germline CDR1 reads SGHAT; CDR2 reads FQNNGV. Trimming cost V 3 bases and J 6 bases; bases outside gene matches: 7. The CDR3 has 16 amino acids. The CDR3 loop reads CASSFPTSGSADTQYF. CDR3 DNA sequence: TGTGCCAGCAGCTTCCCGACTAGCGGGAGCGCCGATACGCAGTATTTT.

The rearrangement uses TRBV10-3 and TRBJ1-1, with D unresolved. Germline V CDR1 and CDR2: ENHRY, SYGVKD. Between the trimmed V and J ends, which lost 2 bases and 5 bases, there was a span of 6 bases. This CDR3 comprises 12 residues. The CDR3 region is CAISEALTEAFF. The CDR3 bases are TGTGCCATCAGTGAGGCTTTAACTGAAGCTTTCTTT.

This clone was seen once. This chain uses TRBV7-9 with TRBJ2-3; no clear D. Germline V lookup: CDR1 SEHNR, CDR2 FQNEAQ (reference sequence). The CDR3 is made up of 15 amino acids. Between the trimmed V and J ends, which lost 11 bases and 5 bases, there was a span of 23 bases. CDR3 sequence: CAQGISPYSGDTQYF. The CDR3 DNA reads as TGTGCCCAAGGGATCAGCCCGTATTCAGGAGATACGCAGTATTTT.

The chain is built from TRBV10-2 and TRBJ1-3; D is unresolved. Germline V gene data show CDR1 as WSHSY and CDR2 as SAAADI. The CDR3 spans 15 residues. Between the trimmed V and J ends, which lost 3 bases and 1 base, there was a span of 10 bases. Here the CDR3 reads CASSENLWSGNTIYF. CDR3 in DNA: TGCGCCAGCAGTGAAAATCTGTGGTCTGGAAACACCATATATTTT.

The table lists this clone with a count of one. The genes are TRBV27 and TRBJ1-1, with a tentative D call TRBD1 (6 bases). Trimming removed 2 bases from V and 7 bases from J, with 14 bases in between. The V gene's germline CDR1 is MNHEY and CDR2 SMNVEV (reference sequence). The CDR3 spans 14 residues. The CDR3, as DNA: TGTGCCAGCAGTTTACCAGGCGGCAGGGGTGAAGCTTTCTTT. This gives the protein CASSLPGGRGEAFF.

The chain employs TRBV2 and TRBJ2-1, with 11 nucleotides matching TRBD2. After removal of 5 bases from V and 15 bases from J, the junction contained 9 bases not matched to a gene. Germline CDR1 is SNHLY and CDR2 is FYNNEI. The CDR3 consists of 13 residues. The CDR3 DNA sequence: TGTGCCAGCAGTCCACTAGCGGGAGCTTTTAGGTTCTTC. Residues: CASSPLAGAFRFF.

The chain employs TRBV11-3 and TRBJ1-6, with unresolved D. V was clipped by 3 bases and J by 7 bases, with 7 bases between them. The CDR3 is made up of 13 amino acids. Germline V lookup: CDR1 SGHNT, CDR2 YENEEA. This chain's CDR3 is CASSLRLNSPLHF. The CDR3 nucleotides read TGTGCCAGCAGCTTGAGGCTAAATTCACCCCTCCACTTT.

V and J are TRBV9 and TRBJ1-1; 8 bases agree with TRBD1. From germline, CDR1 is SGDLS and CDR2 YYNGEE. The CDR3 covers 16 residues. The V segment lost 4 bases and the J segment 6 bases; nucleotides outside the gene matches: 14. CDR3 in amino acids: CASSSYSRDRSAEAFF. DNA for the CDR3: TGTGCCAGCAGCTCATACTCCCGGGACAGGAGCGCTGAAGCTTTCTTT.

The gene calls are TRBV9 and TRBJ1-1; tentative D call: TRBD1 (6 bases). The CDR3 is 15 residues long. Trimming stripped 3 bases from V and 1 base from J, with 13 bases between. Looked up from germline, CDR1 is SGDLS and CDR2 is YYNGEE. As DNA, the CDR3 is TGTGCCAGCAGCGCTCGGGACACACCGAACACTGAAGCTTTCTTT. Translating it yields CASSARDTPNTEAFF.

CDR3 in DNA: TGTGCCAGCTCACCATACACAGGGGACCAAGAGACCCAGTACTTC. It codes for CASSPYTGDQETQYF. The chain links TRBV18 to TRBJ2-5; TRBD1 agrees at 7 bases. This CDR3 spans 15 amino acids. The ends lost 2 bases at V and 0 bases at J; junction bases unmatched: 3. Germline V gene data show CDR1 as KGHSH and CDR2 as LQKENI.

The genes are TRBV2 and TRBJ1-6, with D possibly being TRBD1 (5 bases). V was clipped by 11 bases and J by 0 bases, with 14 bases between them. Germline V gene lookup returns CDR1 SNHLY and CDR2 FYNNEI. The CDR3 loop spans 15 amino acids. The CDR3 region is CAGLTENSYNSPLHF. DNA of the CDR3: TGTGCCGGCCTGACAGAAAACTCCTATAATTCACCCCTCCACTTT. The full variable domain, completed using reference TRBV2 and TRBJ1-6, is EPEVTQTPSHQVTQMGQEVILRCVPISNHLYFYWYRQILGQKVEFLVSFYNNEISEKSEIFDDQFSVERPDGSNFTLKIRSTKLEDSAMYFCAGLTENSYNSPLHFGNGTRLTVT.